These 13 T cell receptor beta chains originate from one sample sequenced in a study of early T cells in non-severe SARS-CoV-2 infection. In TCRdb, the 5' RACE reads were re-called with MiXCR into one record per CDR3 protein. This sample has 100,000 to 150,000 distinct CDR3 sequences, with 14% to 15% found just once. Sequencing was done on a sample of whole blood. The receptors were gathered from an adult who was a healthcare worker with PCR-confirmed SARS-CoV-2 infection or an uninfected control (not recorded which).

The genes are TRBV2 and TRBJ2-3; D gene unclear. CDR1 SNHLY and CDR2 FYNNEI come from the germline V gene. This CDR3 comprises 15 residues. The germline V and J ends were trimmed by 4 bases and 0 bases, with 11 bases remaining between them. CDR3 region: CASSGGRLSTDTQYF. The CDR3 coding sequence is TGTGCCAGCAGTGGTGGGCGCCTTAGCACAGATACGCAGTATTTT.

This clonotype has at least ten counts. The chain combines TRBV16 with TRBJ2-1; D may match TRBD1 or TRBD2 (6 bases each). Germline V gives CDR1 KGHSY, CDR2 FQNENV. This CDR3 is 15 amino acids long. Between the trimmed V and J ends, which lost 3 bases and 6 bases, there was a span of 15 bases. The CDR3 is CASSQGGYLGNEQFF. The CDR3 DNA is TGTGCCAGCAGCCAGGGGGGCTATCTCGGCAATGAGCAGTTCTTC.

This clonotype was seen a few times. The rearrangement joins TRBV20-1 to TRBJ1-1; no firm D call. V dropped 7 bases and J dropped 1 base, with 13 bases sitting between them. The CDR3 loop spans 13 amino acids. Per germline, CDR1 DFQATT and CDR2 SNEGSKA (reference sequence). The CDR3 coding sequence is TGCAGTGGGAGAGGAGGACCGAACACTGAAGCTTTCTTT. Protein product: CSGRGGPNTEAFF.

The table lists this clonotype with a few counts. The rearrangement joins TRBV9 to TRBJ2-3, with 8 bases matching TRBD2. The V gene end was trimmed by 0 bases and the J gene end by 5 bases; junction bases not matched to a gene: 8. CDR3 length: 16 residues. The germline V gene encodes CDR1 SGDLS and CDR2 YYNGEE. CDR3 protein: CASSVVGGGPRDTQYF. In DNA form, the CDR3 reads TGTGCCAGCAGCGTAGTGGGCGGGGGGCCGAGAGATACGCAGTATTTT. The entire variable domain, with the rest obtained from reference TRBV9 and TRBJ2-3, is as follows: DSGVTQTPKHLITATGQRVTLRCSPRSGDLSVYWYQQSLDQGLQFLIQYYNGEERAKGNILERFSAQQFPDLHSELNLSSLELGDSALYFCASSVVGGGPRDTQYFGPGTRLTVL.

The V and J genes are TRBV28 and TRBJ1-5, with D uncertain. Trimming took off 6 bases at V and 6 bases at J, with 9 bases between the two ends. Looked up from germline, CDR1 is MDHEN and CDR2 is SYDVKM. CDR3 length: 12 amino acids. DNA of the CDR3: TGTGCCAGCAGCTCGTCGACTCAGCCCCAGCATTTT. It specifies CASSSSTQPQHF.

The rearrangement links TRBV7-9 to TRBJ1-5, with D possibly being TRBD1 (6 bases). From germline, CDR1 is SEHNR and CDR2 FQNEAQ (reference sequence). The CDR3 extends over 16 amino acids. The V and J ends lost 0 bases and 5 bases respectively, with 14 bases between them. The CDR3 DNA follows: TGTGCCAGCAGCTTAGCGTCGGGGGGCGCGGATCAGCCCCAGCATTTT. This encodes CASSLASGGADQPQHF.

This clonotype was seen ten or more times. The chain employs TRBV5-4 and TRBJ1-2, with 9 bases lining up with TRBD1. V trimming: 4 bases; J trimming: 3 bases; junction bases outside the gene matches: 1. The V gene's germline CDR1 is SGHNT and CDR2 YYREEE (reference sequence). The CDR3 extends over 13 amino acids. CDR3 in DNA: TGTGCCAGCAGCAGGACAGGGGACTATGGCTACACCTTC. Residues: CASSRTGDYGYTF. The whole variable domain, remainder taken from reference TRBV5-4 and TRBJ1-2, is ETGVTQSPTHLIKTRGQQVTLRCSSQSGHNTVSWYQQALGQGPQFIFQYYREEENGRGNFPPRFSGLQFPNYSSELNVNALELDDSALYLCASSRTGDYGYTFGSGTRLTVV.

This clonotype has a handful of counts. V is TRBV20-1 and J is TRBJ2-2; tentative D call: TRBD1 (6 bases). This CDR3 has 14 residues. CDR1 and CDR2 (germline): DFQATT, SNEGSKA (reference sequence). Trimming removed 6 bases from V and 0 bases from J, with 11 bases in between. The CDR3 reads CSASGTTNTGELFF. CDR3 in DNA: TGCAGTGCATCCGGGACAACGAACACCGGGGAGCTGTTTTTT.

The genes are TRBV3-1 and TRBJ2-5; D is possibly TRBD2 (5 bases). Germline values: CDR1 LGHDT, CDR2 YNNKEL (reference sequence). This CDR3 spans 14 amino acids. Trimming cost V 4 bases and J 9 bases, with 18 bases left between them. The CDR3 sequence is CASSLDYGIWSQYF. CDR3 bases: TGTGCCAGCAGCCTAGATTACGGGATCTGGTCCCAGTACTTC.

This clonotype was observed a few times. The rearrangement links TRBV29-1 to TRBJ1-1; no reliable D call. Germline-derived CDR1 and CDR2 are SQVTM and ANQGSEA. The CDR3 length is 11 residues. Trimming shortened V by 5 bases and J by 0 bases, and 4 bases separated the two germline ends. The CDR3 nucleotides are TGCAGCGTTCAGTTGAACACTGAAGCTTTCTTT. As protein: CSVQLNTEAFF.

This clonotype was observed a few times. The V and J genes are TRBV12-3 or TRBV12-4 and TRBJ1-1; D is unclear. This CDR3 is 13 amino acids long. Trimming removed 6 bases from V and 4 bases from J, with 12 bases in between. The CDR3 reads CASRDGLFTEAFF. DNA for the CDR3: TGTGCCAGCAGGGACGGGTTATTCACTGAAGCTTTCTTT.

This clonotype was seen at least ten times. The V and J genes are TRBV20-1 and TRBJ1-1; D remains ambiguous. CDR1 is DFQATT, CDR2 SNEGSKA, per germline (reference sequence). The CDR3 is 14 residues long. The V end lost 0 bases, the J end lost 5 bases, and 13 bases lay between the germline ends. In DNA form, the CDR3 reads TGCAGTGCTAGAGATCCTAAGGTGTATACTGAAGCTTTCTTT. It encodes CSARDPKVYTEAFF.

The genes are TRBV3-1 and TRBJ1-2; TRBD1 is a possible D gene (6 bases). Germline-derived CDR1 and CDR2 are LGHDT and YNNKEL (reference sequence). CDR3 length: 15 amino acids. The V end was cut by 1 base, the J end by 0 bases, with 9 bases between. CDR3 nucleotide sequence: TGTGCCAGCAGCCAAGGGGGGGCGGCTAACTATGGCTACACCTTC. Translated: CASSQGGAANYGYTF.